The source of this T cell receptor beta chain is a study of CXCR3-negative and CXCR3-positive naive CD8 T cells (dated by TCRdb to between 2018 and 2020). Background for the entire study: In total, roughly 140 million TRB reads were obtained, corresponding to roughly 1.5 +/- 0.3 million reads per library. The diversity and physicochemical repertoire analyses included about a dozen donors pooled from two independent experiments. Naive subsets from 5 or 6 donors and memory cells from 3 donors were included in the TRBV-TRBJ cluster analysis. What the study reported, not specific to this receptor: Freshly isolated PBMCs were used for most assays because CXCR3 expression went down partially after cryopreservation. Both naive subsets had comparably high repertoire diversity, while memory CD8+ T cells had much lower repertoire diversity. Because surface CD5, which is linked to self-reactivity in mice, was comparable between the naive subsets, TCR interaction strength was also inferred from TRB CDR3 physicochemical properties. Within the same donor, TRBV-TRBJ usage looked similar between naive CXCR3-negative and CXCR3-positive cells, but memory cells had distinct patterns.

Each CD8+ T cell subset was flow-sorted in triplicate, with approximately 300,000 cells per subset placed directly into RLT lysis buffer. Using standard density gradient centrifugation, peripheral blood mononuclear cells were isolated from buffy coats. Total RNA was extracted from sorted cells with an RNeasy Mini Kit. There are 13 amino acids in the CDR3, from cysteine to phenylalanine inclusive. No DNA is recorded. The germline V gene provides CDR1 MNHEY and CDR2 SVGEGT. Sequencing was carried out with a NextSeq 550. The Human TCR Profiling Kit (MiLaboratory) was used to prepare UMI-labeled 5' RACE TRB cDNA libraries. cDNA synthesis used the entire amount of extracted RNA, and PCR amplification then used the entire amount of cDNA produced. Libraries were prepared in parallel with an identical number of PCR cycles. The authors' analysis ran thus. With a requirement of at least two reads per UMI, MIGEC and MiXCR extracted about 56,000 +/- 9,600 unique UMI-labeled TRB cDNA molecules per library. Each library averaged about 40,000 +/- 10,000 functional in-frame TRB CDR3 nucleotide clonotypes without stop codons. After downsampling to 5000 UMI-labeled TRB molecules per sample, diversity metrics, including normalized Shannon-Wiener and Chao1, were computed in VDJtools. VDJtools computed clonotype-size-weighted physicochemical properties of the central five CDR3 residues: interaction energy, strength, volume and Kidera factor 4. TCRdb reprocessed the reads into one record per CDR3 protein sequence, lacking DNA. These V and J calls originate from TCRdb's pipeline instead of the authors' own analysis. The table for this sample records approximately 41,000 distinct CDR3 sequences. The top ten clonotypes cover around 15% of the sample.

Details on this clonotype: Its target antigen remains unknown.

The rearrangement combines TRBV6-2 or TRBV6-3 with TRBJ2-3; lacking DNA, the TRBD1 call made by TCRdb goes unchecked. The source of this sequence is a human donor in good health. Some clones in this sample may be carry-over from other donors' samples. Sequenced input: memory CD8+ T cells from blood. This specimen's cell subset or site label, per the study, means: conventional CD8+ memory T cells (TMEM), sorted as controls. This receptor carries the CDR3 CASKRDPGDTQYF.